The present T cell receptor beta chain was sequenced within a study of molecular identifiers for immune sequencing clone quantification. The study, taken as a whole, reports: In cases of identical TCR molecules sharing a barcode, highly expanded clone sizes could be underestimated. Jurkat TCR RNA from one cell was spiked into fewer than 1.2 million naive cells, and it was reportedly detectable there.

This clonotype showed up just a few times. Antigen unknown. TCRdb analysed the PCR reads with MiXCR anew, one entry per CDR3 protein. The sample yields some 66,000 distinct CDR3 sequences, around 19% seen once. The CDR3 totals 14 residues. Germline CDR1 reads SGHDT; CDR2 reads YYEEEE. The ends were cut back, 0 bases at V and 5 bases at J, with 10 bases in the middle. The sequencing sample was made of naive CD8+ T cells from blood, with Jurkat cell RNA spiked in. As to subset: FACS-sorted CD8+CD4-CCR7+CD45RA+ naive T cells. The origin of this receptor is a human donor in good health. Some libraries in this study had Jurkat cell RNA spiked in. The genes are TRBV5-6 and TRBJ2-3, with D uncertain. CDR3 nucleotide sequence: TGTGCCAGCAGCTTGGTGGTGCGTGGAGATACGCAGTATTTT. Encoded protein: CASSLVVRGDTQYF.